Shown below are 30 T cell receptor beta chains from a single sample sequenced in a study of CD8 T cells in ankylosing spondylitis. Using its own MiXCR run on the 5' RACE reads, TCRdb lists one record per CDR3 protein. The profile shows about 230,000 distinct CDR3 sequences, roughly 8.2% of them singletons. Sequenced: blood, either unsorted or a sorted T cell fraction (not recorded which). Receptors originate from a female donor with ankylosing spondylitis or in good health (not recorded which).

This clonotype appeared a few times. V and J are TRBV11-3 and TRBJ2-1, with 11 bases aligning to TRBD2. Germline assignment: CDR1 SGHNT and CDR2 YENEEA. CDR3 length: 13 amino acids. Unmatched junction bases numbered 0, after V lost 3 bases and J lost 8 bases. For the CDR3, the DNA is TGTGCCAGCAGCTTTAGCGGGAGGGATGAGCAGTTCTTC. Translated: CASSFSGRDEQFF.

This clonotype was observed at least ten times. The V gene is TRBV7-7, the J gene TRBJ2-2; unclear D gene. The CDR3 loop spans 16 amino acids. Per germline, CDR1 SSHAT and CDR2 FNYEAQ (reference sequence). The ends were cut back, 1 base at V and 0 bases at J, with 9 bases in the middle. This CDR3 reads CASSLGAISNTGELFF. Written as DNA, the CDR3 is TGTGCCAGCAGCTTAGGGGCTATTTCGAACACCGGGGAGCTGTTTTTT.

Details on this clonotype: A much larger clone sits a single nucleotide away, making a read error possible. The chain combines TRBV25-1 with TRBJ2-4; no firm D call. Germline values: CDR1 MGHDK, CDR2 SYGVNS. CDR3 length: 14 residues. The CDR3 coding sequence is TGTGTCAGCAGTGAATTATCCCGGGCAGCCACCCTACACTTC. Protein: CVSSELSRAATLHF.

This clonotype was seen more than once but under ten times. The chain is built from TRBV18 and TRBJ2-7; a weak D match, TRBD1 (5 bases). V was cut by 4 bases and J by 3 bases, with 10 bases left in between. Germline V gene data show CDR1 as KGHSH and CDR2 as LQKENI. CDR3 length: 13 amino acids. The CDR3 bases are TGTGCCAGCTCACAGGGGCCGGGCTACGAGCAGTACTTC. Encoded protein: CASSQGPGYEQYF.

Many counts were recorded for this clonotype. V gene TRBV5-6 combines with J gene TRBJ2-6, with D uncertain. Between the trimmed V and J ends, which lost 2 bases and 0 bases, there was a span of 12 bases. Germline CDR1 and CDR2: SGHDT and YYEEEE. This CDR3 spans 17 amino acids. The CDR3 sequence is CASSFRRTLSGANVLTF. Here the CDR3 DNA reads TGTGCCAGCAGCTTTCGACGTACACTCTCTGGGGCCAACGTCCTGACTTTC.

This clonotype was counted only a few times. The V gene is TRBV5-5, the J gene TRBJ1-1; D unresolved. CDR3 size: 16 residues. In germline, CDR1 is SGHKS, CDR2 YYEKEE (reference sequence). Deletions cut 4 bases from V and 6 bases from J, with 22 bases between. The CDR3 sequence is CASSPYSTAGRSEAFF. As DNA, the CDR3 is TGTGCCAGCAGCCCCTATTCCACAGCGGGAAGGTCTGAAGCTTTCTTT.

This clonotype was observed many times. The gene calls are TRBV5-1 and TRBJ2-1, with 8 bases fitting TRBD2. In germline, CDR1 is SGHRS, CDR2 YFSETQ. The CDR3 extends over 15 amino acids. The V segment lost 5 bases and the J segment 4 bases; nucleotides outside the gene matches: 8. CDR3 loop: CASSFGTRDYNEQFF. The DNA of the CDR3 is TGCGCCAGCAGTTTTGGGACTAGAGATTACAATGAGCAGTTCTTC.

This clonotype was seen at least ten times. The chain employs TRBV12-3 or TRBV12-4 and TRBJ1-1; D may be TRBD1 (5 bases). The length of the CDR3 is 15 residues. With 4 bases removed from V and 5 bases from J, the gap between germline ends came to 17 bases. CDR3 sequence reads: CASSSSRYRGTEAFF. The CDR3 bases are TGTGCCAGCAGTTCCTCCAGATATCGGGGGACTGAAGCTTTCTTT.

As concerns this clonotype: With a much larger clone just one base away, this may be a read error. The V call is TRBV20-1, the J call TRBJ2-3, with D perhaps TRBD2 (6 bases). CDR1 is DFQATT, CDR2 SNEGSKA, per germline (reference sequence). Trimming left V 1 base short and J 2 bases short, with 10 bases between. The length of the CDR3 is 14 residues. This CDR3 is CSARGSGPTDTQYF. Written as DNA, the CDR3 is TGCAGTGCTAGAGGCAGCGGGCCCACAGATACGCAGTATTTT.

At least ten counts were recorded for this clonotype. The chain couples TRBV7-8 to TRBJ2-1; the D gene could be TRBD1 or TRBD2 (5 bases each). Trimming shortened V by 3 bases and J by 10 bases, and 16 bases separated the two germline ends. The CDR3 is made up of 14 amino acids. The V gene's germline CDR1 is SGHVS and CDR2 FQNEAQ. Written as DNA, the CDR3 is TGTGCCAGCAGCTTCCGGGACCCTACTTGGGAGCAGTTCTTC. Its translation: CASSFRDPTWEQFF.

This clonotype was seen more than once but under ten times. The J gene is TRBJ2-5, the V gene TRBV7-2; 9 bases fit TRBD1. Germline CDR1 SGHTA, CDR2 FQGNSA. J lost 7 bases, V lost 2 bases, and 11 bases had no gene match. The CDR3 contains 16 residues. CDR3 in DNA: TGTGCCAGCAGCTTAAGGCCGGGACAGGGCAAGGGGACCCAGTACTTC. Residues: CASSLRPGQGKGTQYF.

This clonotype came up many times. The chain recombines TRBV9 with TRBJ2-1, with D tentatively TRBD1 or TRBD2 (5 bases each). The CDR3 is made up of 13 amino acids. Trimming stripped 7 bases from V and 5 bases from J, with 13 bases between. CDR1 and CDR2 (germline): SGDLS, YYNGEE. The CDR3 nucleotides are TGTGCCAGCGGGGGACCGCGAGACAATGAGCAGTTCTTC. This sequence encodes CASGGPRDNEQFF.

Ten or more counts support this clonotype. The chain carries TRBV4-2 and TRBJ2-7; possible D gene TRBD2, 6 bases. The CDR3 is 14 amino acids. Trimming took off 1 base at V and 6 bases at J, with 13 bases between the two ends. The germline V gene has CDR1 LGHNA and CDR2 YNFKEQ. CDR3 bases: TGTGCCAGCAGCCAAGTGGGAGGCTTCTCCGAGCAGTACTTC. It yields the protein CASSQVGGFSEQYF.

Concerning this clonotype itself: The junction and the germline gene differ at one end; a read error may be behind it. The rearrangement joins TRBV12-5 to TRBJ2-6; D gene unclear. The CDR3 sequence is 17 residues long. Germline V gene sequence: CDR1 LGHNT, CDR2 FRNRAP. CDR3 in DNA: TGTGCTGGTGGTTTGTCACCCGGATTCGCTGGGGCCAACGTCCTGACTTTC. The encoded protein is CAGGLSPGFAGANVLTF.

The table lists this clonotype with many counts. J is TRBJ2-3 and V is TRBV10-3, with D possibly matching TRBD1 (6 bases). V was shortened by 0 bases and J by 2 bases, with 12 bases between the two germline ends. The CDR3 is 16 residues long. Germline CDR1 is ENHRY and CDR2 is SYGVKD. CDR3 loop: CAISESSGQSTDTQYF. CDR3 nucleotide sequence: TGTGCCATCAGTGAGTCGTCGGGACAATCCACAGATACGCAGTATTTT.

This clonotype has ten or more counts. The genes are TRBV29-1 and TRBJ2-7; TRBD2 matches 12 bases. The V gene's germline CDR1 is SQVTM and CDR2 ANQGSEA. Losses at the gene ends were 3 bases for V and 3 bases for J; bases not matched to a gene: 3. The CDR3 loop spans 14 amino acids. CDR3 DNA: TGCAGCGTTGAGAGACTAGCGGGAGTCTACGAGCAGTACTTC. It codes for CSVERLAGVYEQYF.

At least ten counts were recorded for this clonotype. The rearrangement uses TRBV5-1 and TRBJ2-5, with D tentatively TRBD2 (5 bases). The V end lost 0 bases, the J end lost 7 bases, and 10 bases lay between the germline ends. Germline V gives CDR1 SGHRS, CDR2 YFSETQ. The length of the CDR3 is 13 residues. The CDR3 protein is CASSLGGMGTQYF. For the CDR3, the DNA is TGCGCCAGCAGCTTGGGAGGGATGGGGACCCAGTACTTC.

The sample holds many counts of this clonotype. The chain couples TRBV7-2 to TRBJ2-1, with 9 bases fitting TRBD2. From germline, CDR1 is SGHTA and CDR2 FQGNSA. V was clipped by 5 bases and J by 1 base; unmatched bases: 9. The CDR3 runs to 17 residues. CDR3 region: CASSASYSGRSYNEQFF. CDR3 nucleotide sequence: TGTGCCAGCAGCGCGTCGTATAGCGGGAGATCCTACAATGAGCAGTTCTTC.

The chain is built from TRBV7-9 and TRBJ2-5; D unclear. CDR1 is SEHNR and CDR2 is FQNEAQ in the germline V gene (reference sequence). Trimming pared 7 bases from V and 3 bases from J, leaving 21 bases between. This CDR3 has 16 amino acids. CDR3 sequence reads: CASNSWRLGWEETQYF. The DNA for the CDR3 is TGTGCCAGCAACTCCTGGAGACTTGGGTGGGAAGAGACCCAGTACTTC.

This clonotype came up a few times. The genes are TRBV7-9 and TRBJ1-1; D uncertain. CDR1 and CDR2 (germline): SEHNR, FQNEAQ (reference sequence). This CDR3 contains 10 residues. The germline V and J ends were trimmed by 1 base and 12 bases, with 6 bases remaining between them. The CDR3 protein is CASSLETPFF. CDR3 in DNA: TGTGCCAGCAGCTTAGAGACGCCTTTCTTT.

This clonotype was found many times. The CDR3 is CSGHREMNTEAFF. DNA of the CDR3: TGCAGCGGCCACAGGGAAATGAACACTGAAGCTTTCTTT. This sequence joins TRBV29-1 and TRBJ1-1; TRBD1 might be the D (6 bases). The V and J ends lost 7 bases and 0 bases respectively, with 12 bases between them. Germline CDR1 and CDR2: SQVTM and ANQGSEA. This CDR3 has 13 amino acids.

This clonotype was seen many times. The rearrangement links TRBV4-3 to TRBJ2-3; D is possibly TRBD1 (5 bases). Looked up from germline, CDR1 is LGHNA and CDR2 is YSLEER. Deletions cut 5 bases from V and 2 bases from J, with 14 bases between. The CDR3 length is 15 residues. DNA of the CDR3: TGCGCCAGCAGCGAAGTCGGACATAACACAGATACGCAGTATTTT. As protein: CASSEVGHNTDTQYF.

This clonotype was observed a few times. V usage is TRBV7-9 and J usage is TRBJ1-2, with a weak D call TRBD1 (5 bases). Trimming removed 4 bases from V and 6 bases from J, with 12 bases in between. Germline-derived CDR1 and CDR2 are SEHNR and FQNEAQ (reference sequence). This CDR3 comprises 13 residues. The CDR3: CASSWDGWDGYTF. Written as DNA, the CDR3 is TGTGCCAGCAGCTGGGACGGATGGGATGGCTACACCTTC. Combining the CDR3 with reference TRBV7-9 and TRBJ1-2 gives the whole variable domain DTGVSQNPRHKITKRGQNVTFRCDPISEHNRLYWYRQTLGQGPEFLTYFQNEAQLEKSRLLSDRFSAERPKGSFSTLEIQRTEQGDSAMYLCASSWDGWDGYTFGSGTRLTVV.

This clonotype was recorded at least ten times. V gene TRBV5-1 combines with J gene TRBJ2-1; 8 nucleotides align to TRBD1. With 10 bases clipped from V and 6 bases from J, the junction kept 3 bases outside the gene matches. Germline values: CDR1 SGHRS, CDR2 YFSETQ. The CDR3 has 11 amino acids. The CDR3 DNA sequence: TGCGCCCAGGGGGCCGGCAATGAGCAGTTCTTC. This gives the protein CAQGAGNEQFF.

This clonotype was observed many times. The chain joins TRBV18 to TRBJ1-1; D gene unclear. Germline V CDR1 and CDR2: KGHSH, LQKENI. V dropped 8 bases and J dropped 1 base, with 8 bases sitting between them. The length of the CDR3 is 12 residues. For the CDR3, the DNA is TGTGCCAGCAGTCCGGGGAACACTGAAGCTTTCTTT. Protein sequence: CASSPGNTEAFF.

This clonotype appeared many times. The chain joins TRBV20-1 to TRBJ2-3; a weak D match, TRBD2 (6 bases). The CDR3 is made up of 13 amino acids. Germline V lookup: CDR1 DFQATT, CDR2 SNEGSKA (reference sequence). V lost 3 bases and J lost 6, with 13 bases in between. The CDR3 is CSASQRVGDTQYF. In DNA form, the CDR3 reads TGCAGTGCTAGTCAGCGGGTAGGGGATACGCAGTATTTT.

This clonotype was seen repeatedly, ten times or more. The chain has TRBV5-1 and TRBJ1-6, with unresolved D. Trimming removed 1 base at V and 8 bases at J, with 13 bases between. Germline lookup yields CDR1 SGHRS and CDR2 YFSETQ. This CDR3 spans 15 amino acids. CDR3: CASSLSLGRDSPLHF. The CDR3 bases are TGCGCCAGCAGCTTGAGTTTAGGGAGGGATTCACCCCTCCACTTT.

This clonotype turned up a few times. This chain connects TRBV7-9 to TRBJ2-1, with D uncertain. Germline loops: CDR1 SEHNR, CDR2 FQNEAQ (reference sequence). Trimming shortened V by 1 base and J by 7 bases, and 8 bases separated the two germline ends. There are 13 residues in the CDR3. Here the CDR3 DNA reads TGTGCCAGCAGCTTAGGAGAGTGGAATGAGCAGTTCTTC. Translated, it gives CASSLGEWNEQFF.

The chain carries TRBV11-2 and TRBJ2-1, with a tentative D call TRBD2 (6 bases). The V end was cut by 5 bases, the J end by 7 bases, with 18 bases between. CDR1 and CDR2 (germline): SGHAT, FQNNGV. This CDR3 is built from 15 residues. The CDR3 DNA sequence: TGTGCCAGCAGCCCTAGCGCCCTTACCGGGAATGAGCAGTTCTTC. Translation: CASSPSALTGNEQFF. Drawing the rest from reference TRBV11-2 and TRBJ2-1, the complete variable domain is EAGVAQSPRYKIIEKRQSVAFWCNPISGHATLYWYQQILGQGPKLLIQFQNNGVVDDSQLPKDRFSAERLKGVDSTLKIQPAKLEDSAVYLCASSPSALTGNEQFFGPGTRLTVL.

This clonotype was found many times. The chain recombines TRBV12-3 or TRBV12-4 with TRBJ2-7, with D uncertain. The ends were cut back, 1 base at V and 2 bases at J, with 18 bases in the middle. The CDR3 is 17 amino acids. The CDR3 spells CASSLGLASTPTYEQYF. The CDR3 DNA reads as TGTGCCAGCAGTTTAGGCTTGGCTTCGACCCCAACCTACGAGCAGTACTTC.